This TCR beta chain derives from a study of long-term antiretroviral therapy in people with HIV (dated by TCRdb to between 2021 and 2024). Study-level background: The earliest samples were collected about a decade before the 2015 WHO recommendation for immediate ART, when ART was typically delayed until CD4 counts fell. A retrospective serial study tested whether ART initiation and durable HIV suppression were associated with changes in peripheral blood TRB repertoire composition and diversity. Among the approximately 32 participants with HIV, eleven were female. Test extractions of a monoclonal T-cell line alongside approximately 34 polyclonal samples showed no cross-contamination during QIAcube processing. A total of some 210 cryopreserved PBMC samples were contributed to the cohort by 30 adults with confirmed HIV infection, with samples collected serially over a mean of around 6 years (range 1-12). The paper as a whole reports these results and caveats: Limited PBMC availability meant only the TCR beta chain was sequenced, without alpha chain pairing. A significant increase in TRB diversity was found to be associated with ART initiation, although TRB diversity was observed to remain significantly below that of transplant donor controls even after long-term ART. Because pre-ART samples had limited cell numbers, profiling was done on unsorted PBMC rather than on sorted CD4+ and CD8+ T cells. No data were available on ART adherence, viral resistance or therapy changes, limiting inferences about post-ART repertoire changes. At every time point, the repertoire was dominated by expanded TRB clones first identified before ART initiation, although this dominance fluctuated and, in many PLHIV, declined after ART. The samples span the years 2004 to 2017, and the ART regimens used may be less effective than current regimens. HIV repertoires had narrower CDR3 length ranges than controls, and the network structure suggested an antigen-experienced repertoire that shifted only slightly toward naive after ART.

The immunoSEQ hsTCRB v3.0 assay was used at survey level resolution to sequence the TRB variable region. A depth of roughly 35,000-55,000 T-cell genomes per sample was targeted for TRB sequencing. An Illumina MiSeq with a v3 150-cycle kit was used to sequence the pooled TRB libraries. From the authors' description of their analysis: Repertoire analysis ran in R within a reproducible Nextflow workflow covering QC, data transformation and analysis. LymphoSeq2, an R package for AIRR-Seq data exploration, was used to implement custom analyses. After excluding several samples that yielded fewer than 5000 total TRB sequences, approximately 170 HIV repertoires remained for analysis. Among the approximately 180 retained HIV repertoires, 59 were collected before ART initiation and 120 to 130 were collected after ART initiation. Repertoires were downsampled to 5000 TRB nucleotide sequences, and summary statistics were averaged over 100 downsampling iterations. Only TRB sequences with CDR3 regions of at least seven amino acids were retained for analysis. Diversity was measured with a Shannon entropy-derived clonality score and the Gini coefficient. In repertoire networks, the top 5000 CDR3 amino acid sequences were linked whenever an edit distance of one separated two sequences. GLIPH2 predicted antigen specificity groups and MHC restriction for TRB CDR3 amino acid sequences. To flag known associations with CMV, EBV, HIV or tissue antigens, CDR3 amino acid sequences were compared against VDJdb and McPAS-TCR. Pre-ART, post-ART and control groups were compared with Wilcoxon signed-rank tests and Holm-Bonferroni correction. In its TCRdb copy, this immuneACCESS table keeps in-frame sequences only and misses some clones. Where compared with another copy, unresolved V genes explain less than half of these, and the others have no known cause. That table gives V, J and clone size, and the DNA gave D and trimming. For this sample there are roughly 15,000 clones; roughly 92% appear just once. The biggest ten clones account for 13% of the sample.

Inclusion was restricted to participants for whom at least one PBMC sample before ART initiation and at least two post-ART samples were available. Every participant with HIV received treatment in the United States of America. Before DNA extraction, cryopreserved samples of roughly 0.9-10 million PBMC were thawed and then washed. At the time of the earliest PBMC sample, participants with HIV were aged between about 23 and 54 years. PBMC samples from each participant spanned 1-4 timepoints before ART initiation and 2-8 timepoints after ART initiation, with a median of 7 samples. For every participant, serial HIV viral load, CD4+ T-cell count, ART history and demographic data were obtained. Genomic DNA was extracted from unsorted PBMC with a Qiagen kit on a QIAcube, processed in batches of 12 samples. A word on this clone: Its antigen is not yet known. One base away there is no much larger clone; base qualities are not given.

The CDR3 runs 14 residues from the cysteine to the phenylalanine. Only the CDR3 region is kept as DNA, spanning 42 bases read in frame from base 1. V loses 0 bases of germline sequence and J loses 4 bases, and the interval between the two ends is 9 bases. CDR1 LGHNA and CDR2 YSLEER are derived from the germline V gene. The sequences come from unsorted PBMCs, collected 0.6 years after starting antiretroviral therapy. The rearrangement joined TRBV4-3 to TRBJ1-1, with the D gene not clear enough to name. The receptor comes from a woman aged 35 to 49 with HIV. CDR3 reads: CASSQETQFTEAFF. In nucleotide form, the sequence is TGCGCCAGCAGCCAAGAGACACAGTTCACTGAAGCTTTCTTT.